This is a list of T cell receptor beta chains from one sample in a study of patients and donors after allogeneic stem cell transplantation. One entry per CDR3 protein results from TCRdb running MiXCR on the RT-PCR reads. The repertoire has about 160,000 distinct CDR3 sequences, about 40% of them found once; the top ten carry 50%. The source material was blood, either unsorted or a sorted T cell fraction (not recorded which). The origin of the receptors is a human donor who was either an allogeneic HSCT recipient or a stem cell or donor lymphocyte infusion donor (not recorded which). It is not recorded whose cells these are; they may come from a transplant donor. Both conserved end residues are part of each CDR3. A D gene is named only where the DNA matches it firmly. Clone size is not always given. Where it is, it says once, few, many or a class for expanded clones.

v_gene	j_gene	d_gene	abundance	CDR3aa	CDR3nt
TRBV5-1	TRBJ1-1	-	-	CASSLAGVGAEAFF	TGCGCCAGCAGCTTGGCCGGGGTAGGGGCTGAAGCTTTCTTT
TRBV27	TRBJ2-5	TRBD2	once	CASSYFGGSGGETQYF	TGTGCCAGCAGTTACTTTGGTGGTAGCGGGGGAGAGACCCAGTACTTC
TRBV4-2	TRBJ2-3	TRBD2	-	CASSPVAGGFTDTQYF	TGTGCCAGCAGCCCGGTAGCGGGGGGGTTCACAGATACGCAGTATTTT
TRBV5-1	TRBJ1-1	-	-	CASSASEGPPEAFF	TGCGCCAGCAGCGCCTCCGAGGGGCCCCCTGAAGCTTTCTTT
TRBV6-5	TRBJ1-4	TRBD1	few	CASRIRQGGEKLFF	TGTGCCAGCAGAATCCGACAGGGAGGTGAAAAACTGTTTTTT
TRBV7-7	TRBJ2-2	-	once	CASSLEDLGELFF	TGTGCTAGCAGCTTAGAGGACCTGGGGGAGCTGTTTTTT
TRBV2	TRBJ2-5	-	few	CASNQGNQETQYF	TGTGCCAGCAATCAGGGCAACCAAGAGACCCAGTACTTC
TRBV5-1	TRBJ1-4	-	-	CASSLAQLNEKLFF	TGCGCCAGCAGCTTGGCTCAGCTTAATGAAAAACTGTTTTTT
TRBV15	TRBJ1-4	TRBD1	-	CATWDRLREKLFF	TGTGCCACCTGGGACAGGCTGCGAGAAAAACTGTTTTTT
TRBV6-5	TRBJ2-1	TRBD2	-	CASGSGGAFDEQFF	TGTGCCAGCGGGAGCGGGGGGGCTTTTGATGAGCAGTTCTTC
TRBV6-2/TRBV6-3	TRBJ2-5	-	-	CASSYLRGAETQYF	TGTGCCAGCAGTTACTTGCGGGGCGCGGAGACCCAGTACTTC
TRBV7-2	TRBJ2-2	-	-	CASSLPRTSTGELFF	TGTGCCAGCAGCTTACCGCGGACTTCCACCGGGGAGCTGTTTTTT
TRBV6-2/TRBV6-3	TRBJ1-3	-	few	CASSYGNTIYF	TGTGCCAGCAGTTATGGAAACACCATATATTTT
TRBV6-6	TRBJ2-5	-	-	CASSPPGRIKETQYF	TGTGCCAGCAGCCCACCGGGACGGATAAAAGAGACCCAGTACTTC
TRBV6-1	TRBJ1-4	-	-	CASSLRAGVPATNEKLFF	TGTGCCAGCAGTCTCCGTGCAGGGGTGCCAGCAACTAATGAAAAACTGTTTTTT